The clone carrying this TCR beta chain was detected a few times. This CDR3 contains 15 residues. V was pared by 4 bases and J by 3 bases, with 7 bases of the junction left unmatched. Germline V lookup: CDR1 LNHDA, CDR2 SQIVND (reference sequence). Clones were read by immunoSEQ multiplex PCR, and TCRdb kept only the in-frame ones, dropping some. In the table there are several thousand clones, roughly 85% of which are singletons. This entry comes from a study of immune evolution from preneoplasia to lung adenocarcinoma. Material: FFPE invasive lung adenocarcinoma tissue. This receptor was obtained from a person aged 50-59 years with lung adenocarcinoma. The chain uses TRBV19 and TRBJ2-3; 7 bases map to TRBD2. This chain's CDR3 is CASSTTGGGTDTQYF. CDR3 in DNA: TGTGCCAGTAGTACGACGGGGGGAGGGACAGATACGCAGTATTTT.